This T cell receptor beta chain was identified in a study of long-term antiretroviral therapy in people with HIV. Note on this clone: Antigen: not known.

Every one of the participants with HIV received treatment in the United States. Every sample had about 0.85-10 million cryopreserved PBMC in it before DNA extraction. Study conclusions and caveats: Pre-ART expanded clones dominated the repertoire at every time point. In HIV, the repertoires covered a tighter span of CDR3 lengths than in controls.

Assay version v3.0 of immunoSEQ was used, and it was run at survey level. TCRdb's copy holds only in-frame clones and misses some; the assay was immunoSEQ multiplex PCR. Here the sample spans 20,000 to 30,000 clones, about 86% being singletons. Sequenced here: unsorted PBMCs, sampled 2.7 years after starting antiretroviral therapy. The receptor comes from a man aged 40-50 years with HIV.

This CDR3 is CASSLVGGSNQPQHF. The CDR3 nucleotides are TGTGCCAGCAGCCTCGTGGGGGGGAGCAATCAGCCCCAGCATTTT. V gene TRBV7-2 combines with J gene TRBJ1-5, with a tentative D call TRBD1 (5 bases). The CDR3 length is 15 residues. CDR1 and CDR2 from the germline V gene are SGHTA and FQGNSA. V lost 5 bases and J lost 1, with 12 bases in between. The full variable domain, in which reference TRBV7-2 and TRBJ1-5 provide the parts outside the CDR3, is GAGVSQSPSNKVTEKGKDVELRCDPISGHTALYWYRQSLGQGLEFLIYFQGNSAPDKSGLPSDRFSAERTGGSVSTLTIQRTQQEDSAVYLCASSLVGGSNQPQHFGDGTRLSIL.